The rows below give T cell receptor beta chains drawn from one sample of a study of CD8+CD57+ T cells in acquired aplastic anemia. TCRdb ran MiXCR on the reads and lists one entry per CDR3 protein. The sample shows about 190,000 distinct CDR3 sequences, less than 60% of them seen only once. What was sequenced was sorted CD4+, CD8+, or CD8+CD57+ T cells (not recorded which) from PBMCs. These receptors originate from a human donor with aplastic anemia. The CDR3 runs from the conserved cysteine through the conserved F or W. A D gene is named only where the DNA matches it firmly. Some rows have no size entry. The others give once, few or many, or a class for an expanded clone.

TRBJ1-1	12	NA	TRBV10-3	NA	CAISALGTEAFF	TGTGCCATCAGCGCCCTTGGGACTGAAGCTTTCTTT
TRBJ2-7	14	TRBD2	TRBV6-1	many	CASSPGTSVSEQYF	TGTGCCAGCAGTCCTGGGACTAGCGTCTCCGAGCAGTACTTC
TRBJ2-1	17	TRBD2	TRBV7-3	many	CASSLNPSGSSYNEQFF	TGTGCCAGCAGCTTAAACCCTAGCGGAAGCTCCTACAATGAGCAGTTCTTC
TRBJ1-1	14	TRBD1	TRBV20-1	many	CSARGRQGVTEAFF	TGCAGTGCTAGAGGGAGACAGGGCGTCACTGAAGCTTTCTTT
TRBJ1-1	15	NA	TRBV24-1	NA	CATSDSIAGGTEAFF	TGTGCCACCAGTGATTCTATCGCGGGGGGGACTGAAGCTTTCTTT
TRBJ2-7	12	NA	TRBV5-1	NA	CASSPPTDEQYF	TGCGCCAGCAGCCCGCCGACAGACGAGCAGTACTTC
TRBJ2-1	15	TRBD1	TRBV7-3	few	CASSPDRGVYNEQFF	TGTGCCAGCAGCCCTGACAGGGGGGTCTACAATGAGCAGTTCTTC
TRBJ1-6	17	TRBD1	TRBV4-1	many	CASSQRKTGPYNSPLHF	TGCGCCAGCAGCCAAAGGAAGACAGGGCCCTATAATTCACCCCTCCACTTT
TRBJ1-2	12	TRBD1	TRBV20-1	NA	CSARAGGDGYTF	TGCAGTGCTAGGGCAGGGGGCGATGGCTACACCTTC
TRBJ1-1	14	TRBD1	TRBV10-2	NA	CASSGTGGGFEAFF	TGCGCCAGCAGCGGGACAGGGGGCGGATTTGAAGCTTTCTTT